The rows below give T cell receptor beta chains drawn from one sample of a study of T-cell memory formation after mild COVID-19. TCRdb reprocessed the 5' RACE reads via MiXCR and lists one record per CDR3 protein. Of fewer than 400,000 distinct CDR3 sequences listed, approximately 15% are singletons. Material for sequencing was PBMCs or a T cell subset sorted from them (not recorded which). Receptor source: a man between 18 and 29 years old who had mild COVID-19 (a few samples of this study predate the infection). Cell type and time point are not known. CDR3s include the opening cysteine and the closing phenylalanine or tryptophan. A D gene is named only where the DNA matches it firmly. Clone size is shown for a subset of rows, as once, few, many or a class of expanded clone.

J gene | D gene | CDR3 length | V gene | clone size | CDR3 DNA | CDR3 protein
TRBJ2-2 | NA | 14 | TRBV7-2 | NA | TGTGCCAGCACCCGAGGAGCGGGCACCGGGGAGCTGTTTTTT | CASTRGAGTGELFF
TRBJ1-2 | NA | 16 | TRBV5-6 | NA | TGTGCCAGCAGCAGGGGACACCTGGCAACTAACTATGGCTACACCTTC | CASSRGHLATNYGYTF
TRBJ1-2 | NA | 12 | TRBV6-5 | once | TGTGCCAGCAGGGTTAGAAACTATGGCTACACCTTC | CASRVRNYGYTF
TRBJ2-2 | NA | 17 | TRBV9 | NA | TGTGCCAGCAGCGTCGACAGGCTGACCTTTGGTGGCGGGGAGCTGTTTTTT | CASSVDRLTFGGGELFF
TRBJ1-2 | NA | 12 | TRBV9 | many | TGTGCCAGCAGTGTGGACAACTATGGCTACACCTTC | CASSVDNYGYTF
TRBJ1-6 | NA | 14 | TRBV14 | NA | TGTGCCAGCAGCCAGGGAACTTTGGGTTCACCCCTCCACTTT | CASSQGTLGSPLHF
TRBJ2-7 | NA | 14 | TRBV5-4 | NA | TGTGCCAGCAGCTATGGGACCTTCTCCTACGAGCAGTACTTC | CASSYGTFSYEQYF
TRBJ2-4 | TRBD1 | 14 | TRBV27 | few | TGTGCCAGCAGTACCTGGACAGGGGAAAACATTCAGTACTTC | CASSTWTGENIQYF
TRBJ2-3 | TRBD1 | 14 | TRBV20-1 | NA | TGCAGTGCTAGTAGGGACAGGAGCACAGATACGCAGTATTTT | CSASRDRSTDTQYF
TRBJ2-3 | TRBD2 | 15 | TRBV15 | many | TGTGCCACCAGCAGAGTGGGGGGGATCACAGATACGCAGTATTTT | CATSRVGGITDTQYF
TRBJ2-3 | NA | 16 | TRBV6-5 | few | TGTGCCAGCAGTTACGGGGGGGGGCTAAGGGAGGATACGCAGTATTTT | CASSYGGGLREDTQYF
TRBJ2-1 | TRBD1 | 17 | TRBV3-1 | NA | TGTGCCAGCAGCCAAGAACCGGGACAGGGGCCCTACAATGAGCAGTTCTTC | CASSQEPGQGPYNEQFF
TRBJ1-1 | NA | 13 | TRBV25-1 | NA | TGTGCCAGCAGTGTTTCCAGGGGCGTCGAAGCTTTCTTT | CASSVSRGVEAFF
TRBJ2-1 | NA | 15 | TRBV5-5 | NA | TGTGCCAGCAGCCTCACTCGGACGGAATACAATGAGCAGTTCTTC | CASSLTRTEYNEQFF
TRBJ1-1 | NA | 15 | TRBV6-6 | NA | TGTGCCAGCAGTTACTCTCGGGCAGGGTTCACTGAAGCTTTCTTT | CASSYSRAGFTEAFF
TRBJ1-2 | NA | 13 | TRBV18 | NA | TGTGCCAGCTCACCCACCTCACAGGAGGGCTACACCTTC | CASSPTSQEGYTF
TRBJ2-3 | NA | 15 | TRBV6-4 | NA | TGTGCCAGCACCCCCGGGACGGGGAGCACAGATACGCAGTATTTT | CASTPGTGSTDTQYF
TRBJ2-3 | NA | 13 | TRBV2 | NA | TGTGCCAGCACCACGTCAGGGACAGATACGCAGTATTTT | CASTTSGTDTQYF